The 30 T cell receptor beta chains reported below all come from one sample, sequenced in a study of blood T cells in healthy people across ages. Primed by a sample-barcoded 5' primer and a J-beta primer mix, a second PCR proceeded for roughly 6 to 12 cycles. Using its own MiXCR run on the 5' RACE reads, TCRdb lists one record per CDR3 protein. The sample contains approximately 1,000,000 distinct CDR3 sequences, 35% to 40% of which appear only once. Material for sequencing was blood. These receptors all stem from a man between 18 and 35 years old in good health.

This clonotype has a handful of counts. The chain recombines TRBV20-1 with TRBJ2-1; 9 positions match TRBD2. This CDR3 is 18 amino acids long. V shed 0 bases and J 0 bases; nucleotides not matched to a gene: 9. Germline lookup yields CDR1 DFQATT and CDR2 SNEGSKA (reference sequence). CDR3 protein: CSARDAGLASPSYNEQFF. The CDR3 coding sequence is TGCAGTGCTAGAGATGCGGGACTAGCCTCCCCCTCCTACAATGAGCAGTTCTTC.

This clonotype has at least ten counts. The rearrangement joins TRBV10-3 to TRBJ1-2; D not certain. The CDR3 totals 10 residues. With 3 bases removed from V and 7 bases from J, the gap between germline ends came to 3 bases. CDR1 and CDR2 from the germline V gene are ENHRY and SYGVKD. The CDR3 region is CAISDGGYTF. As DNA, the CDR3 is TGTGCCATCAGTGATGGTGGCTACACCTTC.

The chain employs TRBV7-2 and TRBJ2-5; 7 bases agree with TRBD1. The CDR3 is 14 amino acids. The ends lost 6 bases at V and 6 bases at J; junction bases unmatched: 10. Germline assignment: CDR1 SGHTA and CDR2 FQGNSA. The CDR3 DNA follows: TGTGCCAGCAGATCTCGACAGGGTTGGCAGACCCAGTACTTC. This sequence encodes CASRSRQGWQTQYF.

The chain carries TRBV6-5 and TRBJ2-1; D not resolved. This CDR3 spans 15 amino acids. The V gene lost 0 bases and the J gene lost 8 bases, with 14 bases spanning the gap. Per germline, CDR1 MNHEY and CDR2 SVGAGI. This CDR3 is CASSYSSQIGHEQFF. The CDR3 DNA follows: TGTGCCAGCAGTTACTCGTCCCAAATCGGGCATGAGCAGTTCTTC.

This clonotype showed up many times. The V call is TRBV3-1, the J call TRBJ2-3, with D possibly being TRBD1 or TRBD2 (5 bases each). CDR1 LGHDT and CDR2 YNNKEL come from the germline V gene (reference sequence). Between the trimmed V and J ends, which lost 6 bases and 0 bases, there was a span of 13 bases. This CDR3 region has 15 residues. The CDR3 here is CASSPGTDSTDTQYF. CDR3 coding DNA: TGTGCCAGCAGTCCCGGGACGGATAGCACAGATACGCAGTATTTT.

This clonotype was found a few times. CDR3 sequence (DNA): TGTGCCAGCAGCCAAGTGGATAGGCTAGCCAAAAACATTCAGTACTTC. Encoded protein: CASSQVDRLAKNIQYF. The J gene is TRBJ2-4, the V gene TRBV4-2; D is uncertain. Germline V gives CDR1 LGHNA, CDR2 YNFKEQ. The length of the CDR3 is 16 residues. V dropped 1 base and J dropped 0 bases, with 10 bases sitting between them.

The rearrangement uses TRBV27 and TRBJ2-7; D might be TRBD1 or TRBD2, each matching 5 bases. Trimming removed 8 bases at V and 2 bases at J, with 10 bases between. Germline V gene lookup returns CDR1 MNHEY and CDR2 SMNVEV (reference sequence). This CDR3 comprises 12 residues. CDR3 DNA: TGTGCCAGCCGGGACGGAGCCTACGAGCAGTACTTC. Protein product: CASRDGAYEQYF.

This clonotype was observed a single time. The gene calls are TRBV25-1 and TRBJ1-3; 8 nucleotides align to TRBD1. The CDR3 consists of 16 residues. V shed 3 bases, J shed 2 bases, and the junction held 6 bases outside the gene matches. CDR1 and CDR2 from the germline V gene are MGHDK and SYGVNS. As DNA, the CDR3 is TGTGCCAGCAGTGACCGACAGGGGTCGGCTGGAAACACCATATATTTT. Translation: CASSDRQGSAGNTIYF.

This chain links TRBV10-3 with TRBJ1-5; 9 bases match TRBD1. The germline V gene has CDR1 ENHRY and CDR2 SYGVKD. This CDR3 contains 16 residues. Losses at the gene ends were 3 bases for V and 1 base for J; bases not matched to a gene: 4. The CDR3 sequence: CAISDLGQGSNQPQHF. The CDR3 region has the DNA TGTGCCATCAGTGATCTAGGACAGGGGAGCAATCAGCCCCAGCATTTT.

CDR3 sequence reads: CASSFGQGIMETQYF. The CDR3 bases are TGTGCCAGCAGCTTTGGACAGGGCATTATGGAGACCCAGTACTTC. The chain employs TRBV7-8 and TRBJ2-5, with 8 bases lining up with TRBD1. Germline V lookup: CDR1 SGHVS, CDR2 FQNEAQ. The CDR3 extends over 15 amino acids. With 3 bases clipped from V and 5 bases from J, the junction kept 8 bases outside the gene matches. Together with reference TRBV7-8 and TRBJ2-5, the CDR3 gives the full variable domain: GAGVSQSPRYKVAKRGQDVALRCDPISGHVSLFWYQQALGQGPEFLTYFQNEAQLDKSGLPSDRFFAERPEGSVSTLKIQRTQQEDSAVYLCASSFGQGIMETQYFGPGTRLLVL.

J is TRBJ1-2 and V is TRBV6-4; no firm D call. The V gene's germline CDR1 is MRHNA and CDR2 SNTAGT. Trimming cost V 8 bases and J 5 bases, with 9 bases left between them. The CDR3 extends over 11 amino acids. In DNA form, the CDR3 reads TGTGCCAGCGAGATAAAGTATGGCTACACCTTC. Amino acid sequence: CASEIKYGYTF.

Remarks on this clonotype: The junction does not match germline at one end; this may be a read error. The gene calls are TRBV13 and TRBJ2-1, with 9 nucleotides matching TRBD1. Germline-derived CDR1 and CDR2 are PRHDT and FYEKMQ (reference sequence). CDR3 length equals 16 residues. CDR3 protein: CANSLMLGDRAFEQFF. CDR3 coding DNA: TGTGCCAACAGCTTAATGCTGGGGGACAGGGCGTTTGAGCAGTTCTTC.

This clonotype has only a few counts. The chain couples TRBV7-2 to TRBJ2-1; D call uncertain. The CDR3 has 14 residues. Germline V gene sequence: CDR1 SGHTA, CDR2 FQGNSA. V was cut by 2 bases and J by 15 bases, with 20 bases left in between. CDR3 amino acids: CASSLTFAQDKGFF. The CDR3 nucleotides read TGTGCCAGCAGCTTAACTTTCGCCCAGGATAAGGGGTTCTTC.

V is TRBV12-3 or TRBV12-4 and J is TRBJ2-3; TRBD1 might be the D (5 bases). V was clipped by 4 bases and J by 2 bases, with 10 bases between them. The length of the CDR3 is 14 residues. The CDR3 DNA follows: TGTGCCAGCAGTTACCGGACAACCACAGATACGCAGTATTTT. Protein: CASSYRTTTDTQYF.

The chain employs TRBV7-9 and TRBJ2-3; D gene uncertain. The ends were cut back, 3 bases at V and 0 bases at J, with 16 bases in the middle. The CDR3 loop spans 17 amino acids. Germline-derived CDR1 and CDR2 are SEHNR and FQNEAQ (reference sequence). The CDR3 region is CASSFLGHPTSTDTQYF. The CDR3 coding sequence is TGTGCCAGCAGCTTCCTAGGGCACCCTACTAGCACAGATACGCAGTATTTT.

This sequence joins TRBV4-3 and TRBJ1-2, with unresolved D. Germline V lookup: CDR1 LGHNA, CDR2 YSLEER. Trimming took off 0 bases at V and 7 bases at J, with 15 bases between the two ends. This CDR3 contains 15 residues. CDR3 in DNA: TGCGCCAGCAGCCAAGATAACAGCCCTAAGTTTGGCTACACCTTC. Translating gives CASSQDNSPKFGYTF.

The J gene is TRBJ2-1, the V gene TRBV11-2, with no clear D. CDR3 length equals 12 residues. Germline assignment: CDR1 SGHAT and CDR2 FQNNGV. Trimming took 5 bases from V and 7 from J, leaving 9 bases between them. In DNA, the CDR3 is TGTGCCAGCAGCCATCGTTGGAATGAGCAGTTCTTC. It encodes CASSHRWNEQFF.

The chain links TRBV7-2 to TRBJ2-2; a weak D match, TRBD1 (6 bases). Germline assignment: CDR1 SGHTA and CDR2 FQGNSA. V lost 4 bases to trimming and J lost 2 bases, with 14 bases between them. The CDR3 extends over 16 amino acids. As DNA, the CDR3 is TGTGCCAGCAGCTCGCCCGGGACACTTAACACCGGGGAGCTGTTTTTT. This translates into CASSSPGTLNTGELFF.

The chain has TRBV28 and TRBJ2-5; 8 nucleotides line up with TRBD1. Germline V gene data show CDR1 as MDHEN and CDR2 as SYDVKM. Germline trimming cut 6 bases from V and 4 bases from J; bases unmatched to any gene: 4. The CDR3 extends over 13 amino acids. Here the CDR3 DNA reads TGTGCCAGCAGAGTGGACAGGGTAGAGACCCAGTACTTC. This sequence encodes CASRVDRVETQYF.

The J gene is TRBJ1-1, the V gene TRBV7-2, with TRBD1 as a possible D gene (5 bases). Looked up from germline, CDR1 is SGHTA and CDR2 is FQGNSA. This CDR3 has 14 residues. The V and J ends lost 5 bases and 4 bases respectively, with 14 bases between them. The DNA of the CDR3 is TGTGCCAGCAGCAAAGACGGGGGGACCACTGAAGCTTTCTTT. Translating it yields CASSKDGGTTEAFF. The variable domain in full, with the rest retrieved from reference TRBV7-2 and TRBJ1-1, is GAGVSQSPSNKVTEKGKDVELRCDPISGHTALYWYRQSLGQGLEFLIYFQGNSAPDKSGLPSDRFSAERTGGSVSTLTIQRTQQEDSAVYLCASSKDGGTTEAFFGQGTRLTVV.

For this clonotype: At one end, the junction sequence differs from germline, possibly due to a read error. CDR3 residues: CASSQVHGGPVETLYF. The CDR3 DNA is TGTGCCAGCAGCCAAGTCCACGGGGGGCCCGTCGAGACCCTGTACTTC. J is TRBJ2-5 and V is TRBV4-2, with TRBD2 as a possible D gene (7 bases). The CDR3 has 16 residues. Germline V CDR1 and CDR2: LGHNA, YNFKEQ.

This clonotype was seen many times. V and J are TRBV14 and TRBJ1-6, with D uncertain. The CDR3 length is 14 residues. Trimming took 1 base from V and 6 from J, leaving 7 bases between them. Germline CDR1 SGHDN, CDR2 FVKESK. CDR3 nucleotides: TGTGCCAGCAGCCAAGGGCGGCTTAATTCACCCCTCCACTTT. Its translation is CASSQGRLNSPLHF.

The chain links TRBV6-6 to TRBJ2-5, with a possible D match to TRBD1 (6 bases). The CDR3 length is 14 residues. The V end lost 6 bases, the J end lost 3 bases, and 14 bases lay between the germline ends. Germline CDR1 is MNHNY and CDR2 is SVGAGI (reference sequence). The DNA of the CDR3 is TGTGCCAGCAGGGACAGCCGGGGTAAAGAGACCCAGTACTTC. Translation gives CASRDSRGKETQYF.

In this sample, this clonotype turned up a few times. The genes are TRBV7-8 and TRBJ2-3, with 8 positions matching TRBD1. The CDR3 covers 17 residues. J lost 2 bases, V lost 0 bases, and 7 bases had no gene match. Germline loops: CDR1 SGHVS, CDR2 FQNEAQ. The CDR3 here is CASSLAAWDRNTDTQYF. The CDR3 bases are TGTGCCAGCAGCTTAGCGGCCTGGGACAGGAACACAGATACGCAGTATTTT.

This chain uses TRBV6-1 with TRBJ2-7; possibly TRBD2 for D (6 bases). The germline gives CDR1 MNHNS, CDR2 SASEGT. This CDR3 has 14 residues. V lost 0 bases to trimming and J lost 2 bases, with 8 bases between them. The CDR3 here is CASSEAWGAYEQYF. CDR3 coding DNA: TGTGCCAGCAGTGAAGCTTGGGGGGCCTACGAGCAGTACTTC.

At least ten counts were recorded for this clonotype. The chain has TRBV2 and TRBJ2-1; D might be TRBD2 (5 bases). Per the germline V gene, CDR1 is SNHLY and CDR2 is FYNNEI. The V end lost 6 bases, the J end lost 1 base, and 13 bases lay between the germline ends. This CDR3 spans 15 amino acids. CDR3 DNA sequence: TGTGCCAGCAGATTGACTATAACTTCCTACAATGAGCAGTTCTTC. Residues: CASRLTITSYNEQFF.

This clonotype appeared once. The V and J genes are TRBV28 and TRBJ1-5, with D possibly matching TRBD1 (5 bases). The V end lost 4 bases, the J end lost 9 bases, and 10 bases lay between the germline ends. Germline values: CDR1 MDHEN, CDR2 SYDVKM. CDR3 length: 12 amino acids. In nucleotides, the CDR3 is TGTGCCAGCAGTTCAGGGAGTGGGCCCCAGCATTTT. This sequence encodes CASSSGSGPQHF.

In its sample, this clonotype was seen a few times. The chain is built from TRBV6-1 and TRBJ1-1; D is uncertain. V was trimmed by 2 bases and J by 11 bases, leaving 15 bases between them. CDR3 length: 13 residues. The V gene's germline CDR1 is MNHNS and CDR2 SASEGT. The chain's CDR3 is CASSERRNAGAFF. The DNA for the CDR3 is TGTGCCAGCAGTGAACGCCGAAATGCTGGGGCTTTCTTT.

This clonotype was counted between two and nine times. The genes are TRBV13 and TRBJ2-1; D is unresolved. The V end lost 4 bases, the J end lost 5 bases, and 6 bases lay between the germline ends. The CDR3 loop spans 12 amino acids. The germline CDR1 and CDR2 sequences are PRHDT and FYEKMQ (reference sequence). This CDR3 is CASSSRDNEQFF. For the CDR3, the DNA is TGTGCCAGCAGCTCCCGGGACAATGAGCAGTTCTTC.

The genes are TRBV7-9 and TRBJ2-7; D is possibly TRBD2 (6 bases). Germline V gene sequence: CDR1 SEHNR, CDR2 FQNEAQ (reference sequence). CDR3 length: 15 amino acids. Trimming cost V 1 base and J 2 bases, with 12 bases left between them. The CDR3 DNA sequence: TGTGCCAGCAGCTTAGAGTCGCGGGAAACCTACGAGCAGTACTTC. It yields the protein CASSLESRETYEQYF.